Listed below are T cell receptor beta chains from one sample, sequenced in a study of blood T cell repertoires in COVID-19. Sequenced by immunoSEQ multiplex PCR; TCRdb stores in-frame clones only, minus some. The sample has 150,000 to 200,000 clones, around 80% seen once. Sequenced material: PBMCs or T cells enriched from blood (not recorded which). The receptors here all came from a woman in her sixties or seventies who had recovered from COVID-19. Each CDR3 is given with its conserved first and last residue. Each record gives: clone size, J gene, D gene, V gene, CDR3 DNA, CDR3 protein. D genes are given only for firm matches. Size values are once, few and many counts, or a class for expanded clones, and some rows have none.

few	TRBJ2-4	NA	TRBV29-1	TGCAGCGGCGGAGGGCACTCAAACATTCAGTACTTC	CSGGGHSNIQYF
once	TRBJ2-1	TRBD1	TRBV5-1	TGCGCCAGCAAACAGGGGGCCTCCGATGAGCAGTTCTTC	CASKQGASDEQFF
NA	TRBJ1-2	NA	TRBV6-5	TGTGCCAGCAGCCGTGGGGGACAACCGTATGGCTACACCTTC	CASSRGGQPYGYTF
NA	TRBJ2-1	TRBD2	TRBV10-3	TGTGCCATCAGTGAGTCTTTTGGGGCTAGCGGATACAATGAGCAGTTCTTC	CAISESFGASGYNEQFF
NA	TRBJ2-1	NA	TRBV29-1	TGCAGCGGAAGGACTCCCCCAAATGAGCAGTTCTTC	CSGRTPPNEQFF
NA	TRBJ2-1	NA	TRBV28	TGTGCCAGCAGTTTACTAAACAATGAGCAGTTCTTC	CASSLLNNEQFF
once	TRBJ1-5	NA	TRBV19	TGTGCCAGTAGTATAGATCCGGACTGGTCAACGAATCAGCCCCAGCATTTT	CASSIDPDWSTNQPQHF
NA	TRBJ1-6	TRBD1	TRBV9	TGTGCCAGCAGCGTAAAGGGGGCTAATTCACCCCTCCACTTT	CASSVKGANSPLHF
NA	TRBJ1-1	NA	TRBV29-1	TGCAGCGTTGATAAACCTGGGCGTGGACCTACAGGCACTGAAGCTTTCTTT	CSVDKPGRGPTGTEAFF
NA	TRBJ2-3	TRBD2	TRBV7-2	TGTGCCAGCAGCCCGGGACTAGAAACAGATACGCAGTATTTT	CASSPGLETDTQYF
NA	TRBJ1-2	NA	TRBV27	TGTGCCAGCAGTTCCAGGGGATGGTATGGCTACACCTTC	CASSSRGWYGYTF
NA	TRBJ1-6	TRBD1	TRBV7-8	TGTGCCAGCAGCTTGGGACAGTCTAATTCACCCCTCCACTTT	CASSLGQSNSPLHF
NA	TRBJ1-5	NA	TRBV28	TGTGCCAGCACTGTGGGGGGGGTCAATCAGCCCCAGCATTTT	CASTVGGVNQPQHF
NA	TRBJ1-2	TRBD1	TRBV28	TGTGCCAGCATCGTCACAGGGGGGCCTGGCTATGGCTACACCTTC	CASIVTGGPGYGYTF
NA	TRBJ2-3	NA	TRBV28	TGTGCCAGCAGTTTACAGACAGATACGCAGTATTTT	CASSLQTDTQYF
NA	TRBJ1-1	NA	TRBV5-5	TGTGCCAGCAGCTTGGGGCTCCTGAGGAGAGCTGAAGCTTTCTTT	CASSLGLLRRAEAFF
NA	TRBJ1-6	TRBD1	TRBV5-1	TGCGCCAGCAGCGAGGGACAGGGGGCTTCACCCCTCCACTTT	CASSEGQGASPLHF
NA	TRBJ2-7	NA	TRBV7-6	TGTGCCAGCAGCTTAGGGTTAGGACTTTCCTACGAGCAGTACTTC	CASSLGLGLSYEQYF
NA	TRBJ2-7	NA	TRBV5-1	TGCGCCAGCAGAATCGGACAGTCCAGCTCCTACGAGCAGTACTTC	CASRIGQSSSYEQYF
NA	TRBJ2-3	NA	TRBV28	TGTGCCAGCAGTTTGTTCAGGCAACTAGGCACAGATACGCAGTATTTT	CASSLFRQLGTDTQYF
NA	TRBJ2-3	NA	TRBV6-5	TGTGCCAGCAGTTCCCCCAGTTTGAATACGCAGTATTTT	CASSSPSLNTQYF
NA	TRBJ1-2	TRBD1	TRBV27	TGTGCCAGCCGGAGGGACAGGGTGGATGGCTACACCTTC	CASRRDRVDGYTF
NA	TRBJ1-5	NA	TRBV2	TGTGCCAGCACAAAGGACACCAGCAATCAGCCCCAGCATTTT	CASTKDTSNQPQHF
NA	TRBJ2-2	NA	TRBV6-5	TGTGCCAGCAGGAGGTTTCAGGAGGCCGGCTTGGAGCTGTTTTTT	CASRRFQEAGLELFF